What follows are 30 T cell receptor beta chains derived from one specimen sequenced in a study of cytotoxic CD8 clonotypes in ibrutinib-treated CLL. The repertoire was sequenced with immunoSEQ multiplex PCR; TCRdb's copy has only in-frame clones and lacks some. This sample carries around 20,000 clones, around 85% of them seen once, and the ten largest clones take about 6%. Sequenced here: PBMCs, sampled before ibrutinib treatment. The receptors come from a human donor with chronic lymphocytic leukemia.

The V gene is TRBV5-4, the J gene TRBJ2-7; 8 bases fit TRBD1. Germline V gene lookup returns CDR1 SGHNT and CDR2 YYREEE (reference sequence). There are 15 residues in the CDR3. V was pared by 3 bases and J by 4 bases, with 9 bases of the junction left unmatched. The CDR3 spells CASSWDRSGLYEQYF. The CDR3 DNA reads as TGTGCCAGCAGCTGGGACAGGTCTGGACTGTACGAGCAGTACTTC. Supplemented by reference TRBV5-4 and TRBJ2-7, the full variable domain reads ETGVTQSPTHLIKTRGQQVTLRCSSQSGHNTVSWYQQALGQGPQFIFQYYREEENGRGNFPPRFSGLQFPNYSSELNVNALELDDSALYLCASSWDRSGLYEQYFGPGTRLTVT.

This chain uses TRBV5-1 with TRBJ2-2; 12 bases align to TRBD2. Per germline, CDR1 SGHRS and CDR2 YFSETQ. The CDR3 has 18 amino acids. Trimming took 4 bases from V and 4 from J; bases not matched to a gene: 11. This CDR3 reads CASSLTGLAGISTGELFF. CDR3 DNA sequence: TGCGCCAGCAGCCTGACAGGACTAGCGGGGATATCCACCGGGGAGCTGTTTTTT.

The chain carries TRBV10-1 and TRBJ2-7, with a weak D call TRBD1 (5 bases). Germline CDR1 is WNHNN and CDR2 is SYGVQD (reference sequence). This CDR3 is built from 13 residues. V was clipped by 3 bases and J by 5 bases, with 11 bases between them. The CDR3 protein is CASSDPGNNEQYF. CDR3 nucleotides: TGCGCCAGCAGTGACCCAGGGAATAACGAGCAGTACTTC.

The genes are TRBV19 and TRBJ1-1, with D maybe TRBD1 (5 bases). Germline V gives CDR1 LNHDA, CDR2 SQIVND (reference sequence). Trimming removed 5 bases at V and 1 base at J, with 8 bases between. The CDR3 extends over 13 amino acids. CDR3 in DNA: TGTGCCAGTAGTGCGACAGCGAACACTGAAGCTTTCTTT. Translation gives CASSATANTEAFF.

The chain couples TRBV10-2 to TRBJ2-1, with D tentatively TRBD1 (5 bases). In germline, CDR1 is WSHSY, CDR2 SAAADI. Trimming took 2 bases from V and 5 from J, leaving 7 bases between them. This CDR3 region has 13 residues. CDR3 DNA: TGCGCCAGCAGTGAGGACAGACACAATGAGCAGTTCTTC. It specifies CASSEDRHNEQFF.

The chain combines TRBV30 with TRBJ2-7, with 9 bases identical to TRBD1. Trimming removed 3 bases from V and 2 bases from J; junction bases left unmatched: 5. The CDR3 extends over 14 amino acids. The germline V gene encodes CDR1 GTSNPN and CDR2 SVGIG (reference sequence). The CDR3 nucleotides are TGTGCCTGGAGGGGCCGGGACAGGGCCTACGAGCAGTACTTC. This gives the protein CAWRGRDRAYEQYF.

V is TRBV14 and J is TRBJ2-7; 9 positions agree with TRBD1. CDR1 and CDR2 from the germline V gene are SGHDN and FVKESK. After removal of 3 bases from V and 7 bases from J, the junction contained 10 bases not matched to a gene. There are 15 residues in the CDR3. DNA for the CDR3: TGTGCCAGCAGCCAGGCCGGGACAGGGTTGTGGGAGCAGTACTTC. Its translation is CASSQAGTGLWEQYF.

The chain couples TRBV6-5 to TRBJ2-3; 9 nucleotides line up with TRBD2. Germline values: CDR1 MNHEY, CDR2 SVGAGI. The CDR3 is made up of 13 amino acids. The CDR3 bases are TGTGCGAGCGGGGGGACCTACACAGATACGCAGTATTTT. Its translation is CASGGTYTDTQYF.

V usage is TRBV7-9 and J usage is TRBJ1-2; maybe TRBD1 (5 bases). The CDR3 loop spans 16 amino acids. Germline V gives CDR1 SEHNR, CDR2 FQNEAQ (reference sequence). V was cut by 5 bases and J by 4 bases, with 20 bases left in between. The CDR3 nucleotides read TGTGCCAGCAGCCCCGGGGGTGTTCAGGGTCTCTATGGCTACACCTTC. Encoded protein: CASSPGGVQGLYGYTF.

The chain uses TRBV9 and TRBJ2-3; 8 positions match TRBD2. The CDR3 sequence is 17 residues long. J was trimmed by 2 bases and V by 0 bases; bases with no gene match: 8. Germline values: CDR1 SGDLS, CDR2 YYNGEE. CDR3 sequence (DNA): TGTGCCAGCAGCGTAGCTACGAGCGGGAGTTACACAGATACGCAGTATTTT. This translates into CASSVATSGSYTDTQYF.

This sequence joins TRBV28 and TRBJ1-6, with D perhaps TRBD1 (5 bases). Germline V gene data show CDR1 as MDHEN and CDR2 as SYDVKM. V shed 3 bases and J shed 7 bases, with 10 bases lying between them. This CDR3 spans 14 amino acids. The CDR3 spells CASSFGDRNSPLHF. For the CDR3, the DNA is TGTGCCAGCAGTTTTGGCGACAGAAATTCACCCCTCCACTTT.

The genes are TRBV15 and TRBJ2-7, with D possibly being TRBD2 (5 bases). The CDR3 has 17 amino acids. V lost 5 bases, J lost 0 bases, and 20 bases lay in between. CDR1 is LNHNV, CDR2 YYDKDF, per germline (reference sequence). The CDR3 loop reads CATSAPGSRWGSYEQYF. CDR3 in DNA: TGTGCCACCAGCGCTCCGGGATCCCGGTGGGGCTCCTACGAGCAGTACTTC.

The V call is TRBV27, the J call TRBJ1-2, with 7 bases matching TRBD1. The CDR3 length is 14 residues. Germline V gene lookup returns CDR1 MNHEY and CDR2 SMNVEV (reference sequence). V lost 2 bases to trimming and J lost 4 bases; unmatched junction nucleotides: 4. The CDR3 sequence is CASSLKGASYGYTF. The CDR3 nucleotides read TGTGCCAGCAGTTTAAAGGGGGCTTCCTATGGCTACACCTTC.

This sequence joins TRBV4-3 and TRBJ1-4, with TRBD1 identical over 8 bases. CDR1 and CDR2 (germline): LGHNA, YSLEER. V gave up 4 bases and J gave up 5 bases; unmatched junction bases: 9. The CDR3 has 16 residues. The CDR3 reads CASSPNSGGMNEKLFF. The CDR3 DNA is TGCGCCAGCAGCCCAAATTCAGGGGGCATGAATGAAAAACTGTTTTTT.

This clone was counted once. The CDR3 reads CASSLAQGTGELFF. For the CDR3, the DNA is TGTGCCAGCAGCTTGGCGCAGGGCACCGGGGAGCTGTTTTTT. The genes are TRBV5-4 and TRBJ2-2; tentatively, D is TRBD1 (5 bases). Per germline, CDR1 SGHNT and CDR2 YYREEE (reference sequence). V lost 0 bases and J 4 bases, leaving 7 bases between the germline ends. The CDR3 loop spans 14 amino acids.

The rearrangement links TRBV11-3 to TRBJ2-3; D remains ambiguous. Per germline, CDR1 SGHNT and CDR2 YENEEA. Trimming pared 1 base from V and 3 bases from J, leaving 8 bases between. The CDR3 loop spans 14 amino acids. As DNA, the CDR3 is TGTGCCAGCAGCTTAGCTGCGTTGACAGATACGCAGTATTTT. Translated, it gives CASSLAALTDTQYF. Complete variable domain (other parts from reference TRBV11-3 and TRBJ2-3): EAGVVQSPRYKIIEKKQPVAFWCNPISGHNTLYWYLQNLGQGPELLIRYENEEAVDDSQLPKDRFSAERLKGVDSTLKIQPAELGDSAVYLCASSLAALTDTQYFGPGTRLTVL.

The CDR3 loop is CASSSWTSAMNTGELFF. Here the CDR3 DNA reads TGTGCCAGCAGCTCATGGACTAGCGCCATGAACACCGGGGAGCTGTTTTTT. The chain combines TRBV7-3 with TRBJ2-2; 9 bases are shared with TRBD2. V lost 4 bases to trimming and J lost 1 base; unmatched junction nucleotides: 7. Per germline, CDR1 SGHTA and CDR2 FQGTGA. The CDR3 is 17 amino acids.

V and J are TRBV14 and TRBJ2-5, with D hard to call. There are 14 residues in the CDR3. Looked up from germline, CDR1 is SGHDN and CDR2 is FVKESK. V lost 2 bases, J lost 5 bases, and 12 bases lay in between. The CDR3 DNA sequence: TGTGCCAGCAGCCAATTCAGAGGAAGCGAGACCCAGTACTTC. Encoded protein: CASSQFRGSETQYF.

This clone was seen a few times. The chain recombines TRBV19 with TRBJ2-7, with D possibly matching TRBD1 (8 bases). V was cut by 4 bases and J by 5 bases, with 21 bases left in between. CDR1 is LNHDA, CDR2 SQIVND, per germline (reference sequence). The CDR3 has 16 amino acids. The CDR3 nucleotides are TGTGCCAGTAGTACCCGGCCCGGACAGGGAGGGAACGAGCAGTACTTC. It encodes CASSTRPGQGGNEQYF.

The CDR3 nucleotides read TGTGCCAGCAGCATTCTAGCGGGGGACTCCTACGAGCAGTACTTC. Translating gives CASSILAGDSYEQYF. The gene calls are TRBV6-1 and TRBJ2-7, with TRBD2 matching 10 bases. The V gene's germline CDR1 is MNHNS and CDR2 SASEGT. J lost 0 bases, V lost 6 bases, and 5 bases had no gene match. This CDR3 is 15 amino acids long.

The J gene is TRBJ2-4, the V gene TRBV14, with 12 bases that match TRBD2. This CDR3 is built from 17 residues. J lost 4 bases, V lost 5 bases, and 9 bases had no gene match. Germline loops: CDR1 SGHDN, CDR2 FVKESK. The CDR3 nucleotides are TGTGCCAGCAGCGGAGGACTAGCGGGGTCCTCAAAAAACATTCAGTACTTC. Protein sequence: CASSGGLAGSSKNIQYF.

Only a few counts were recorded for this clone. The chain has TRBV2 and TRBJ1-5; D is possibly TRBD1 (5 bases). V was cut by 4 bases and J by 0 bases, with 7 bases left in between. CDR3 length: 14 residues. The germline gives CDR1 SNHLY, CDR2 FYNNEI. The CDR3 sequence is CASSAGNSNQPQHF. The DNA of the CDR3 is TGTGCCAGCAGTGCAGGGAATAGCAATCAGCCCCAGCATTTT. Looking up the rest from reference TRBV2 and TRBJ1-5 gives the full variable domain: EPEVTQTPSHQVTQMGQEVILRCVPISNHLYFYWYRQILGQKVEFLVSFYNNEISEKSEIFDDQFSVERPDGSNFTLKIRSTKLEDSAMYFCASSAGNSNQPQHFGDGTRLSIL.

The gene calls are TRBV30 and TRBJ2-1, with TRBD1 matching 9 bases. Germline CDR1 reads GTSNPN; CDR2 reads SVGIG (reference sequence). This CDR3 has 16 residues. V dropped 2 bases and J dropped 5; count of bases not matched to a gene: 10. The CDR3 DNA reads TGTGCCTGGAGTTCGGGACAGGGTGATTTGGACAATGAGCAGTTCTTC. Amino acids: CAWSSGQGDLDNEQFF.

This chain joins TRBV28 and TRBJ2-3, with D perhaps TRBD1 or TRBD2 (5 bases each). V was trimmed by 1 base and J by 2 bases, leaving 16 bases between them. Germline CDR1 MDHEN, CDR2 SYDVKM. This CDR3 has 17 residues. The CDR3 nucleotides are TGTGCCAGCAGTTTATTTGTAGGGACCAAGGACACAGATACGCAGTATTTT. Its protein is CASSLFVGTKDTDTQYF.

This clone showed up just a few times. V is TRBV10-2 and J is TRBJ2-3; no reliable D call. The CDR3 is 13 residues long. Germline values: CDR1 WSHSY, CDR2 SAAADI. In DNA, the CDR3 is TGCGGAAGCCGCGAGGAAGGTACAGATACGCAGTATTTT. Its protein is CGSREEGTDTQYF.

In its sample, this clone is medium-sized. The V and J genes are TRBV5-1 and TRBJ2-1; D remains unclear. The CDR3 has 15 residues. Trimming shortened V by 4 bases and J by 0 bases, and 11 bases separated the two germline ends. The V gene's germline CDR1 is SGHRS and CDR2 YFSETQ. This CDR3 is CASSGVGFSYNEQFF. CDR3 bases: TGCGCCAGCAGCGGGGTAGGGTTCTCCTACAATGAGCAGTTCTTC.

J is TRBJ2-3 and V is TRBV6-5; D remains ambiguous. The CDR3 consists of 13 residues. The V gene lost 0 bases and the J gene lost 5 bases, with 6 bases spanning the gap. Germline V gene data show CDR1 as MNHEY and CDR2 as SVGAGI. CDR3 sequence (DNA): TGTGCCAGCAGTTACTCGTTAGGAGATACGCAGTATTTT. Residues: CASSYSLGDTQYF.

The chain employs TRBV15 and TRBJ2-7, with unresolved D. In germline, CDR1 is LNHNV, CDR2 YYDKDF (reference sequence). This CDR3 has 12 residues. V lost 0 bases and J 3 bases, leaving 3 bases between the germline ends. In DNA, the CDR3 is TGTGCCACCAGCAGAGATCTCTACGAGCAGTACTTC. Its protein product is CATSRDLYEQYF.

The chain combines TRBV11-2 with TRBJ2-1; TRBD1 matches 8 bases. V was clipped by 3 bases and J by 2 bases; unmatched bases: 3. Germline CDR1 reads SGHAT; CDR2 reads FQNNGV. There are 15 residues in the CDR3. CDR3 sequence: CASSLSTGAYNEQFF. The CDR3 region has the DNA TGTGCCAGCAGCTTGTCGACAGGGGCCTACAATGAGCAGTTCTTC.

The chain carries TRBV7-7 and TRBJ2-5; TRBD1 matches 11 bases. This CDR3 region has 15 residues. Germline loops: CDR1 SSHAT, CDR2 FNYEAQ (reference sequence). Trimming removed 4 bases from V and 5 bases from J; junction bases left unmatched: 6. DNA of the CDR3: TGTGCCAGCAGCTCGCGGACAGGGGGCGCGGAGACCCAGTACTTC. The encoded protein is CASSSRTGGAETQYF.